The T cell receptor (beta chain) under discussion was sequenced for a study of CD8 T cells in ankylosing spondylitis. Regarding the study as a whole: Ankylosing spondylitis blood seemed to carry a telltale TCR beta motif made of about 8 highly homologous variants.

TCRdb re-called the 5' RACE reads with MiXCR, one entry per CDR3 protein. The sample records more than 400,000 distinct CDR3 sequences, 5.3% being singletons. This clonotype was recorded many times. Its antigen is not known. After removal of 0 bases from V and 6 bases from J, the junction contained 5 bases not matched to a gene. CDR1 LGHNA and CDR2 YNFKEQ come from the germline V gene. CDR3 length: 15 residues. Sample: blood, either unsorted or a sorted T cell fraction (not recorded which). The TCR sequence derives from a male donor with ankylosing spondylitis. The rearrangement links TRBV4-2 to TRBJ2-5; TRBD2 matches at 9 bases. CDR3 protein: CASSQDRGLAQTQYF. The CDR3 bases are TGTGCCAGCAGCCAAGATCGGGGACTAGCACAGACCCAGTACTTC.